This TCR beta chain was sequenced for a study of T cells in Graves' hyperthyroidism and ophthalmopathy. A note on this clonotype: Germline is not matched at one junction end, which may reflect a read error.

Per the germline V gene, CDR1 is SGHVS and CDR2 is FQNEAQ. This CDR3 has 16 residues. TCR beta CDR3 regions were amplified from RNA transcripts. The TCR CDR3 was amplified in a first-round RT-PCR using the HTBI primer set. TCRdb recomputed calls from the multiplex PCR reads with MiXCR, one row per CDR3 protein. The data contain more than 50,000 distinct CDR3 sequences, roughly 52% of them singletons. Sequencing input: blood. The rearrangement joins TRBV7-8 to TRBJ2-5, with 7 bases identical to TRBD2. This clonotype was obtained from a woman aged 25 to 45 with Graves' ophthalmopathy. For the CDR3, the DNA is TGTGCCAGCACCTTAGTCCACGGGGCCGGGGGGGAGACCCAGTACTTC. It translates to CASTLVHGAGGETQYF.